The source of this T cell receptor (beta chain) is a study of blood T cell repertoires in COVID-19. The table came from immunoSEQ multiplex PCR; TCRdb's copy has only in-frame clones and leaves some out. Of around 71,000 clones in the sample, approximately 86% are singletons; the top ten hold 1.5% to 2.5%. V shed 7 bases and J 5 bases; nucleotides not matched to a gene: 7. Per germline, CDR1 SEHNR and CDR2 FQNEAQ (reference sequence). CDR3 length: 14 amino acids. The rearrangement uses TRBV7-9 and TRBJ2-7; the match to TRBD2 covers 11 bases. The sequenced material came from peripheral blood. The source of this sequence is a woman aged 55-69 years with acute or convalescent COVID-19. The CDR3 is CASKPGLADDEQYF. In nucleotides, the CDR3 is TGTGCCAGCAAACCGGGACTAGCGGATGACGAGCAGTACTTC.